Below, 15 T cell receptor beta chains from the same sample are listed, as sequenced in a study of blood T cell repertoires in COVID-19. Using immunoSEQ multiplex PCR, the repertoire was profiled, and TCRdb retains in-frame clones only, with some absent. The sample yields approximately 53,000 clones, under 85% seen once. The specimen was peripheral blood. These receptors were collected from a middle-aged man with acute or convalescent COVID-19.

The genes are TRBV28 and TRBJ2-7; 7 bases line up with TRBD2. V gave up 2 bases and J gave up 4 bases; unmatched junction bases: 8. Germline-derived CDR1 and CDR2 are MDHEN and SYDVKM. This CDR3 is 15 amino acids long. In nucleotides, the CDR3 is TGTGCCAGCAGTTTAAACCCGGGAGGAACATACGAGCAGTACTTC. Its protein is CASSLNPGGTYEQYF.

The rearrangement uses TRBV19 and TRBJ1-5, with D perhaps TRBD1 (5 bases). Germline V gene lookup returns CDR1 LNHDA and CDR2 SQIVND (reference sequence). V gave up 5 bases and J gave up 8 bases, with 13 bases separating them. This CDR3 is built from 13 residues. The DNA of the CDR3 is TGTGCCAGTAGTGACCGGGCCAGGGAGCCCCAGCATTTT. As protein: CASSDRAREPQHF.

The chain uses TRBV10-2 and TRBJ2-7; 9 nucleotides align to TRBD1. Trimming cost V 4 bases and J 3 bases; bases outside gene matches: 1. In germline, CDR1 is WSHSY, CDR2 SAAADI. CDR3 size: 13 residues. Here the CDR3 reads CASSADRGYEQYV. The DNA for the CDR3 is TGCGCCAGCAGTGCGGACAGGGGCTACGAGCAGTACGTC.

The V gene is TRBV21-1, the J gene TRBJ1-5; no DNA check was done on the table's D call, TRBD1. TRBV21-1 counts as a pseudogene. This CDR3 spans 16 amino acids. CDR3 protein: CASSKTPVQGNQPQHF. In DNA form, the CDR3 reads TGTGCCAGCAGCAAAACCCCAGTACAGGGGAATCAGCCCCAGCATTTT.

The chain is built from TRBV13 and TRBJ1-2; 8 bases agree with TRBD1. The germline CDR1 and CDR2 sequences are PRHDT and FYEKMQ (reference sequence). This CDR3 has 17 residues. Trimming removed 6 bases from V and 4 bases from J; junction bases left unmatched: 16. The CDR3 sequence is CASRLRKGQGKAYGYTF. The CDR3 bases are TGTGCCAGCAGACTCCGAAAAGGACAGGGCAAAGCCTATGGCTACACCTTC.

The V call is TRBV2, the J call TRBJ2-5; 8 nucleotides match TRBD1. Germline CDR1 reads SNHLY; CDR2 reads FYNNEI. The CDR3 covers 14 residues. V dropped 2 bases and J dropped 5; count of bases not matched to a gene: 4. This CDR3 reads CASSEQGAGETQYF. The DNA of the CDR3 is TGTGCCAGCAGTGAACAGGGGGCTGGGGAGACCCAGTACTTC.

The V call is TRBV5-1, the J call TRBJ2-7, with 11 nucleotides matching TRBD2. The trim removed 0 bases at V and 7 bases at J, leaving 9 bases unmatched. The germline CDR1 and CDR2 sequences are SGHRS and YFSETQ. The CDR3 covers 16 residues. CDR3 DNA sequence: TGCGCCAGCAGCTTGGAGACTAGCGGGACGGGGTATGAGCAGTACTTC. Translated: CASSLETSGTGYEQYF.

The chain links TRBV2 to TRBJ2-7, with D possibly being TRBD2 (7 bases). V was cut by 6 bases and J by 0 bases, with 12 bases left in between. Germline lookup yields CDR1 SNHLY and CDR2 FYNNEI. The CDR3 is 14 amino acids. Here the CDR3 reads CASRGGLSSYEQYF. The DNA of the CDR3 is TGTGCCAGCAGGGGGGGGCTGTCCTCCTACGAGCAGTACTTC.

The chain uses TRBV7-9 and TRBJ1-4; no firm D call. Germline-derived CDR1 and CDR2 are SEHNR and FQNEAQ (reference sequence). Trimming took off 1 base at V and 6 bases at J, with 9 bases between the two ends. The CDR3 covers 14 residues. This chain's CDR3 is CASSLGQIHEKLFF. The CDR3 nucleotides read TGTGCCAGCAGCTTAGGGCAGATTCATGAAAAACTGTTTTTT.

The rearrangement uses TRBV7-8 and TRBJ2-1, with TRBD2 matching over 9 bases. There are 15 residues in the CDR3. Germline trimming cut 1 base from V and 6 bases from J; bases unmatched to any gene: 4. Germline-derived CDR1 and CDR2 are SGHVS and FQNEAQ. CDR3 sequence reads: CASSLGWREGNEQFF. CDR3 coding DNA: TGTGCCAGCAGCTTAGGGTGGCGGGAGGGCAATGAGCAGTTCTTC.

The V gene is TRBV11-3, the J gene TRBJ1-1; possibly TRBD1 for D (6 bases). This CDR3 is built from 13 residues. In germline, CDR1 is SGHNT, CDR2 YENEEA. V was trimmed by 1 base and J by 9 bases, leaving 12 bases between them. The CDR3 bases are TGTGCCAGCAGCTTAGGAGGGCAGGGGCAAGCTTTCTTT. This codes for CASSLGGQGQAFF.

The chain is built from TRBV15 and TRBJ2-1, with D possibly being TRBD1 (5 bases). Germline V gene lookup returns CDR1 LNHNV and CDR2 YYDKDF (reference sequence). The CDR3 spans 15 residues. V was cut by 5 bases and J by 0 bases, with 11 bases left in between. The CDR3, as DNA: TGTGCCACCAGCTATGGGGCAAGCTCCTACAATGAGCAGTTCTTC. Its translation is CATSYGASSYNEQFF.

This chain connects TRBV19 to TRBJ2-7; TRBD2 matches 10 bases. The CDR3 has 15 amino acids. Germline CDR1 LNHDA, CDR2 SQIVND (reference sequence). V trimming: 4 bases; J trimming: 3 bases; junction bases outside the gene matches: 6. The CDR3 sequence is CASSKRTSGDYEQYF. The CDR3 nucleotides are TGTGCCAGTAGTAAACGGACTAGCGGAGACTACGAGCAGTACTTC.

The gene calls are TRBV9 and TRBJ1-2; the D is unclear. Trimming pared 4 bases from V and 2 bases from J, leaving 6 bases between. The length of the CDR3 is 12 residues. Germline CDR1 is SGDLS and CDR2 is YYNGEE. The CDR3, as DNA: TGTGCCAGCAGCCCACAGAACTATGGCTACACCTTC. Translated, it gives CASSPQNYGYTF.

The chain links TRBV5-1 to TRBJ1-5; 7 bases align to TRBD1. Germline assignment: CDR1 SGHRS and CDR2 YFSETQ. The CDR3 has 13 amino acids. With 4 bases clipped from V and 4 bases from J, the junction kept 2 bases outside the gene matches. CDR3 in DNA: TGCGCCAGCAGCGAACAGGGGAATCAGCCCCAGCATTTT. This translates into CASSEQGNQPQHF.